This entry concerns a single TCR beta chain. The V gene's germline CDR1 is SQVTM and CDR2 ANQGSEA. The CDR3 is 13 residues long. Losses at the gene ends were 5 bases for V and 12 bases for J; bases not matched to a gene: 13. The repertoire was sequenced with immunoSEQ multiplex PCR; TCRdb's copy has only in-frame clones and lacks some. The table records some 350,000 clones, roughly 90% of them present only once. This sample is part of a study of cytomegalovirus exposure and HLA in healthy donors. The sequence was collected from a woman in her 30s in good health and CMV-seropositive. Sequenced material: PBMCs. The chain is built from TRBV29-1 and TRBJ2-1, with 7 bases aligning to TRBD2. The CDR3 region is CSVTGTTSDGQFF. CDR3 in DNA: TGCAGCGTTACCGGGACTACATCAGATGGGCAGTTCTTC.